This T cell receptor (beta chain) is drawn from a study of breast tumors, draining lymph nodes, adjacent tissues. Notes on the study in general: Luminal-like breast cancer showed significantly greater tumor-nontumor repertoire similarity than basal-like breast cancer did. That most tumor T cells come from lymph nodes remained unproven. Compared with lymph nodes, tumors were less diverse; compared with nontumor tissue, more.

Points on this clonotype: Its antigen is undetermined.

The lymph nodes were axillary draining lymph nodes from breast cancer patients. Trimming removed 7 bases from V and 0 bases from J, with 12 bases in between. Germline V gene sequence: CDR1 MDHEN, CDR2 SYDVKM. The CDR3 is made up of 14 amino acids. TCRdb independently ran MiXCR on the multiplex PCR reads; one entry per CDR3 protein. The sample carries approximately 180,000 distinct CDR3 sequences, approximately 33% recorded once. The TCR originated in a female donor with breast cancer. Some clones in this sample may be carry-over from other donors' samples. Sequencing used axillary lymph node tissue. The rearrangement uses TRBV28 and TRBJ1-2; D gene uncertain. Here the CDR3 DNA reads TGTGCCAGCAACACCCAGGTACCTAACTATGGCTACACCTTC. It encodes CASNTQVPNYGYTF.